This TCR beta chain emerged from a study of CXCR3 chemokines and chemotherapy response in bladder cancer (dated 2022 in TCRdb). Background on the whole study: Whether chemotherapy response in human bladder cancer was predicted by intratumoral CXCR3 chemokine system activity was examined in the study.

At least ten counts were recorded for this clonotype. The antigen this receptor binds is unknown. Within one base of it there is no much larger clone, and no base qualities were kept. The library was made by PCR. Sequencer: Illumina HiSeq 2500. In TCRdb, the public reads were trimmed at Q25 with fastp and aligned with MiXCR, with productive beta chains retained. Rows merge per CDR3 protein into single entries with the most common DNA and genes. This sample has over 10,000 distinct CDR3 sequences in its table, and under 15% of those were observed once. The top ten hold roughly 26% of the sample. The CDR3, cysteine through phenylalanine, is 16 amino acids long. Only the CDR3 part of the read is kept: 48 bases, read in frame from the first base. V trim: 0 bases; J trim: 5 bases; unmatched bases: 5. Per the germline V gene, SGDLS is the CDR1 and YYNGEE is the CDR2.

The rearranged segments are TRBV9 and TRBJ2-3, and TRBD2 matches 11 of the central bases. Sample collection was performed from a patient whose treatment included neoadjuvant chemotherapy. This receptor was obtained from a human donor with bladder cancer that did not respond to neoadjuvant chemotherapy. The CDR3 loop reads CASSVGVAGGRDTQYF. Here is the DNA: TGTGCCAGCAGCGTAGGGGTAGCGGGGGGGCGAGATACGCAGTATTTT.